This TCR beta chain appears in the sequencing data of a study of cytomegalovirus exposure and HLA in healthy donors. The PCR used 60 Vbeta and 13 Jbeta primers. Using immunoSEQ multiplex PCR, the repertoire was profiled, and TCRdb retains in-frame clones only, with some absent. The sample holds some 200,000 clones; 83% are singletons and the top ten take over 1.1%. CDR1 LGHNA and CDR2 YNFKEQ come from the germline V gene. This CDR3 is 16 amino acids long. V was clipped by 4 bases and J by 6 bases, with 19 bases between them. This clone was picked up a small number of times. Sequenced material: PBMCs. The clonotype was recovered from a girl aged 5 to 17 in good health and CMV-seronegative. The chain recombines TRBV4-2 with TRBJ1-3; the D is unclear. In DNA, the CDR3 is TGTGCCAGCAGCCCTCAGGCCAAGCTTGCAGAAAACACCATATATTTT. Amino acids: CASSPQAKLAENTIYF.